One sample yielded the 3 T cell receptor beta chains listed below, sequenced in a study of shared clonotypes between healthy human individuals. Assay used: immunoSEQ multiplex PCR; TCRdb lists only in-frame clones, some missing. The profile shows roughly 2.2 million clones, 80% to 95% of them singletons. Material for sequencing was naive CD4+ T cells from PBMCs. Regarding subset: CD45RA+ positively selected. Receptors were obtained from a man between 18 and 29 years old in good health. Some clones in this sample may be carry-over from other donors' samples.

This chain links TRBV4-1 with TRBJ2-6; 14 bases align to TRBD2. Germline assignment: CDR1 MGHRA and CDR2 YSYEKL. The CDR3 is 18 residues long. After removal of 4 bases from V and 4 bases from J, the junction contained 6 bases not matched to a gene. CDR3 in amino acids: CASSRGLAGAQGANVLTF. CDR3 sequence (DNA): TGCGCCAGCAGCCGGGGACTAGCGGGAGCGCAAGGGGCCAACGTCCTGACTTTC.

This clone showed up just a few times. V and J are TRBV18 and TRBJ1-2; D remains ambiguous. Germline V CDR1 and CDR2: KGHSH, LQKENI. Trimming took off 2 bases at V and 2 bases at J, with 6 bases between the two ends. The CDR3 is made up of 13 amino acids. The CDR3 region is CASSPGWNYGYTF. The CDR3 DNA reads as TGTGCCAGCTCACCAGGGTGGAACTATGGCTACACCTTC. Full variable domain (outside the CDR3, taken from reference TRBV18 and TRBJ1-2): NAGVMQNPRHLVRRRGQEARLRCSPMKGHSHVYWYRQLPEEGLKFMVYLQKENIIDESGMPKERFSAEFPKEGPSILRIQQVVRGDSAAYFCASSPGWNYGYTFGSGTRLTVV.

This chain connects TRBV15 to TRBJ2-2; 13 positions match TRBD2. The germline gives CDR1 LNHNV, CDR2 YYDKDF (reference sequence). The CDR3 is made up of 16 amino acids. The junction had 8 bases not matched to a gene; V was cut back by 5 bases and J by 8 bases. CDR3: CATSGGLAGVRGELFF. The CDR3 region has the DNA TGTGCCACCAGCGGCGGACTAGCGGGAGTTCGTGGGGAGCTGTTTTTT.